The 8 T cell receptor beta chains reported below all come from one sample, sequenced in a study of blood T cell repertoires in COVID-19. The assay was immunoSEQ multiplex PCR, and TCRdb's table has in-frame clones only and misses some. Of about 160,000 clones listed, around nine tenths are singletons. The sequencing sample was made of peripheral blood. The receptors were sampled from a woman in her 70s with COVID-19, enrolled during active disease.

This chain joins TRBV5-1 and TRBJ2-7; TRBD1 agrees at 8 bases. The V segment lost 1 base and the J segment 2 bases; nucleotides outside the gene matches: 5. CDR3 length: 15 amino acids. Germline CDR1 reads SGHRS; CDR2 reads YFSETQ. This chain's CDR3 is CASSLKGTGPYEQYF. For the CDR3, the DNA is TGCGCCAGCAGCTTGAAAGGGACAGGTCCCTACGAGCAGTACTTC.

The gene calls are TRBV18 and TRBJ2-7; D is possibly TRBD1 (5 bases). CDR1 is KGHSH, CDR2 LQKENI, per germline. The CDR3 runs to 14 residues. Trimming left V 2 bases short and J 1 base short, with 9 bases between. CDR3 DNA: TGTGCCAGCTCACCAGTGGGGCAGTCCTACGAGCAGTACTTC. Amino acids: CASSPVGQSYEQYF.

In this sample, this clone turned up a few times. The chain is built from TRBV3-1 (or the pseudogene TRBV3-2) and TRBJ1-4; no reliable D call. The CDR3 loop spans 12 amino acids. Trimming left V 4 bases short and J 8 bases short, with 8 bases between. Per the germline V gene, CDR1 is LGHDT and CDR2 is YNNKEL (reference sequence). CDR3 nucleotide sequence: TGTGCCAGCAGCCGTACAGTGGAAAAACTGTTTTTT. This gives the protein CASSRTVEKLFF.

The J gene is TRBJ2-7, the V gene TRBV5-1, with TRBD1 matching 7 bases. There are 15 residues in the CDR3. With V trimmed by 4 bases and J by 0 bases, 7 bases remained unmatched. Germline V CDR1 and CDR2: SGHRS, YFSETQ. The CDR3 DNA follows: TGCGCCAGCAGCAGGGACAGCCTGAGCTCCTACGAGCAGTACTTC. Residues: CASSRDSLSSYEQYF.

The gene calls are TRBV18 and TRBJ1-5; D uncertain. Germline V gene data show CDR1 as KGHSH and CDR2 as LQKENI. The V gene lost 0 bases and the J gene lost 5 bases, with 5 bases spanning the gap. This CDR3 contains 13 residues. The CDR3 nucleotides read TGTGCCAGCTCACCACCAGGAGATCAGCCCCAGCATTTT. Its translation is CASSPPGDQPQHF.

This clone was recorded once. This chain links TRBV15 with TRBJ2-7; D unresolved. CDR3 length: 15 residues. V was cut by 0 bases and J by 4 bases, with 13 bases left in between. CDR1 is LNHNV, CDR2 YYDKDF, per germline (reference sequence). In DNA, the CDR3 is TGTGCCACCAGCAGAGATCGATCCCGTGAGTACGAGCAGTACTTC. Translation gives CATSRDRSREYEQYF.

This chain connects TRBV3-1 (or the pseudogene TRBV3-2) to TRBJ1-1; tentatively, D is TRBD1 (5 bases). Between the trimmed V and J ends, which lost 1 base and 4 bases, there was a span of 10 bases. Germline V gene data show CDR1 as LGHDT and CDR2 as YNNKEL (reference sequence). CDR3 length: 14 residues. The CDR3 is CASSQVPGGTEAFF. CDR3 nucleotide sequence: TGTGCCAGCAGCCAAGTCCCGGGGGGCACTGAAGCTTTCTTT.

There are a few counts of this clone. The chain couples TRBV5-6 to TRBJ2-5; the D gene is possibly TRBD1 (6 bases). The V end was cut by 4 bases, the J end by 0 bases, with 10 bases between. The CDR3 extends over 14 amino acids. Germline V CDR1 and CDR2: SGHDT, YYEEEE. The CDR3 sequence is CASSLDRYQETQYF. The CDR3 DNA reads TGTGCCAGCAGCCTGGACAGATACCAAGAGACCCAGTACTTC.